This TCR beta chain comes out of a study of cytomegalovirus exposure and HLA in healthy donors. In the study overall: From donors who were HLA-typed, an early data release held around 80 million unique TCRs.

The V and J ends lost 3 bases and 5 bases, in that order; junction bases with no gene match: 4. Looked up from germline, CDR1 is SNHLY and CDR2 is FYNNEI. The CDR3 consists of 15 residues. It was with 60 Vbeta and 13 Jbeta primers that the PCR ran. The method was immunoSEQ multiplex PCR; TCRdb's version includes in-frame clones alone and lacks a portion of them. The profile shows 90,000 to 110,000 clones, 60% to 85% of them singletons. Healthy donors of bone marrow made up the group. Donors were nominally healthy when sampled, though unrecorded immune exposures were likely. The clonotype originates from a man aged 40-55 years in good health and CMV-seronegative. The rearrangement links TRBV2 to TRBJ2-5; 12 bases are shared with TRBD1. Sequenced input: PBMCs. The CDR3 coding sequence is TGTGCCAGCAGTGAGGGACAGGGGGCTTGGGAGACCCAGTACTTC. Translation gives CASSEGQGAWETQYF.